Below, 3 T cell receptor beta chains from the same sample are listed, as sequenced in a study of blood T cell repertoires in COVID-19. Method: immunoSEQ multiplex PCR; TCRdb's copy keeps in-frame clones and lacks some. Here the sample spans under 200,000 clones, roughly 83% being singletons. The sequencing input was PBMCs or T cells enriched from blood (not recorded which). The source is a woman aged 55-75 years who had recovered from COVID-19.

This rearrangement joins TRBV5-1 to TRBJ2-3; 8 positions match TRBD2. This CDR3 is 17 amino acids long. Germline CDR1 reads SGHRS; CDR2 reads YFSETQ. V shed 2 bases, J shed 1 base, and the junction held 9 bases outside the gene matches. The CDR3 is CASSLGGAGAGTDTQYF. The DNA for the CDR3 is TGCGCCAGCAGCTTAGGTGGAGCGGGAGCGGGCACAGATACGCAGTATTTT.

This sequence joins TRBV19 and TRBJ1-3; possible D gene TRBD1, 6 bases. The CDR3 length is 17 residues. The germline CDR1 and CDR2 sequences are LNHDA and SQIVND (reference sequence). V gave up 4 bases and J gave up 8 bases, with 24 bases separating them. The CDR3 bases are TGTGCCAGTAGTACCCCGCCGGGCAGGGGAGTTTTGGACACCATATATTTT. The encoded protein is CASSTPPGRGVLDTIYF. The variable domain in full, with the rest retrieved from reference TRBV19 and TRBJ1-3, is DGGITQSPKYLFRKEGQNVTLSCEQNLNHDAMYWYRQDPGQGLRLIYYSQIVNDFQKGDIAEGYSVSREKKESFPLTVTSAQKNPTAFYLCASSTPPGRGVLDTIYFGEGSWLTVV.

The rearrangement joins TRBV18 to TRBJ1-4; TRBD1 matches at 10 bases. This CDR3 contains 17 residues. Germline V gives CDR1 KGHSH, CDR2 LQKENI. V gave up 5 bases and J gave up 6 bases; unmatched junction bases: 12. The CDR3 loop reads CASSATGTGVLDEKLFF. DNA for the CDR3: TGTGCCAGCTCAGCGACCGGGACAGGGGTCCTTGATGAAAAACTGTTTTTT.